Following are 16 T cell receptor beta chains from one sample sequenced in a study of breast tumors, draining lymph nodes, adjacent tissues (dated by TCRdb to the mid-2010s). The library was obtained by multiplex PCR. The listed sequencing device is Illumina HiSeq 2000. The public reads were reanalyzed by TCRdb: fastp trimming at Q25, MiXCR alignment, in-frame beta chains only. Here each entry gathers all rows of one CDR3 protein and keeps the most common genes and DNA. This sample lists roughly 17,000 distinct CDR3 sequences; roughly 44% were detected once. The top ten hold under 25% of the sample. Material: breast tumor tissue. All receptors derive from a female donor with breast cancer. Some clones in this sample may be carry-over from other donors' samples.

V and J are TRBV11-2 and TRBJ2-3; D is undetermined. The CDR3 has 14 residues. Germline V gene sequence: CDR1 SGHAT, CDR2 FQNNGV. V gave up 2 bases and J gave up 1 base, with 7 bases separating them. CDR3 bases: TGTGCCAGCAGCTTAAGTAGGGGCACAGATACGCAGTATTTT. It specifies CASSLSRGTDTQYF.

The J gene is TRBJ2-1, the V gene TRBV5-8; no firm D call. This CDR3 has 14 amino acids. CDR1 SGHTS and CDR2 YDEGEE come from the germline V gene. V gave up 4 bases and J gave up 1 base, with 9 bases separating them. The CDR3 sequence is CASSPGQSYNEQFF. In DNA, the CDR3 is TGTGCCAGCAGCCCGGGCCAATCCTACAATGAGCAGTTCTTC.

Turning to this clonotype: An end of the junction does not agree with germline; a read error may underlie this. The V gene is TRBV9, the J gene TRBJ2-1, with 9 bases fitting TRBD2. The CDR3 extends over 16 amino acids. The germline V gene has CDR1 SGDLS and CDR2 YYNGEE. The CDR3 loop is CASSVASGVSYNAQFF. Here the CDR3 DNA reads TGTGCCAGCAGCGTAGCTAGCGGGGTCTCCTACAATGCGCAGTTCTTC.

V gene TRBV2 combines with J gene TRBJ1-6, with D possibly matching TRBD1 (5 bases). CDR1 and CDR2 (germline): SNHLY, FYNNEI. The CDR3 covers 15 residues. V lost 6 bases to trimming and J lost 10 bases, with 19 bases between them. CDR3 DNA: TGTGCCAGCAGAGACCGATCTACGGGGGAATCACCCCTCCACTTT. Amino acids: CASRDRSTGESPLHF.

This clonotype is judged medium-sized. A clone one base away is much larger, so this may be a read error. The chain recombines TRBV9 with TRBJ2-1; a possible D gene is TRBD2 (5 bases). CDR3 length: 17 amino acids. CDR1 and CDR2 (germline): SGDLS, YYNGEE. CDR3 in amino acids: CASSVNSVLSSYTEQFF. In DNA, the CDR3 is TGTGCCAGCAGCGTTAATAGCGTCCTGAGCTCCTACACTGAGCAGTTCTTC.

This clonotype came up many times. The chain uses TRBV9 and TRBJ2-3; TRBD2 matches 10 bases. This CDR3 region has 16 residues. Trimming cost V 0 bases and J 3 bases; bases outside gene matches: 4. Germline CDR1 reads SGDLS; CDR2 reads YYNGEE. The CDR3 protein is CASSVGASGSTDTQYF. CDR3 DNA sequence: TGTGCCAGCAGCGTAGGGGCTAGCGGGAGTACAGATACGCAGTATTTT.

This clonotype was detected once. The J gene is TRBJ1-4, the V gene TRBV4-1; unclear D gene. Germline loops: CDR1 MGHRA, CDR2 YSYEKL. The CDR3 covers 13 residues. Trimming removed 3 bases from V and 8 bases from J, with 10 bases in between. CDR3 residues: CASSHLTGEKLFF. The CDR3 DNA reads as TGCGCCAGCAGCCATCTGACCGGGGAAAAACTGTTTTTT.

This clonotype was seen repeatedly, ten times or more. The chain carries TRBV18 and TRBJ2-7; 10 bases are shared with TRBD2. The junction had 4 bases not matched to a gene; V was cut back by 3 bases and J by 2 bases. The CDR3 loop spans 15 amino acids. Germline loops: CDR1 KGHSH, CDR2 LQKENI. The chain's CDR3 is CASSPGLAEAYEQYF. The CDR3 region has the DNA TGTGCCAGCTCACCCGGACTAGCGGAAGCCTACGAGCAGTACTTC. Based on the CDR3 plus reference TRBV18 and TRBJ2-7, the full variable domain is NAGVMQNPRHLVRRRGQEARLRCSPMKGHSHVYWYRQLPEEGLKFMVYLQKENIIDESGMPKERFSAEFPKEGPSILRIQQVVRGDSAAYFCASSPGLAEAYEQYFGPGTRLTVT.

J is TRBJ2-7 and V is TRBV7-9; weak D call: TRBD1 (5 bases). CDR3 size: 16 residues. The germline V and J ends were trimmed by 4 bases and 3 bases, with 19 bases remaining between them. CDR1 is SEHNR and CDR2 is FQNEAQ in the germline V gene (reference sequence). The CDR3 sequence: CASSSNSLGPHYEQYV. For the CDR3, the DNA is TGTGCCAGCAGCTCCAATTCACTGGGGCCTCACTACGAGCAGTACGTC.

As for this clonotype: One end of the junction fails to match germline, which may point to a read error. The V and J genes are TRBV20-1 and TRBJ2-1; TRBD2 aligns across 11 bases. Germline V gene sequence: CDR1 DFQATT, CDR2 SNEGSKA (reference sequence). The CDR3 has 17 amino acids. Written as DNA, the CDR3 is TGCAGTGCCCCTACTAGCGGGAGTAGAATAAGTCGGTCTGAGCAGTCCTTC. Its translation is CSAPTSGSRISRSEQSF.

This clonotype was found many times. The chain recombines TRBV7-9 with TRBJ2-3, with TRBD2 identical over 8 bases. The germline V gene has CDR1 SEHNR and CDR2 FQNEAQ (reference sequence). Trimming cost V 2 bases and J 5 bases; bases outside gene matches: 3. This CDR3 spans 14 amino acids. The CDR3 loop is CASSLSLAGDTQYF. In DNA form, the CDR3 reads TGTGCCAGCAGCTTAAGTCTAGCGGGAGATACGCAGTATTTT.

This clonotype was counted many times. The CDR3 sequence: CASSLGVSSYNEQFF. The CDR3 DNA reads TGTGCCAGCAGCTTGGGGGTGTCCTCCTACAATGAGCAGTTCTTC. V is TRBV5-5 and J is TRBJ2-1; D gene unclear. The V and J ends lost 0 bases and 0 bases respectively, with 7 bases between them. The germline gives CDR1 SGHKS, CDR2 YYEKEE (reference sequence). This CDR3 has 15 amino acids.

This clonotype occurred once. The chain has TRBV7-9 and TRBJ2-3; 7 bases are a match to TRBD1. With the DNA end fitting TRBJ2-7 better, the J assignment may be wrong. This CDR3 contains 13 residues. Germline values: CDR1 SEHNR, CDR2 FQNEAQ (reference sequence). The CDR3 region is CASSLLTGNTQYF. As DNA, the CDR3 is TGTGCCAGCAGCTTATTGACAGGGAACACGCAGTACTTC.

This clonotype was found many times. The gene calls are TRBV6-2 or TRBV6-3 and TRBJ1-4; no clear D. CDR1 is MNHEY, CDR2 SVGEGT, per germline. With 5 bases removed from V and 8 bases from J, the gap between germline ends came to 18 bases. CDR3 length: 15 residues. Written as DNA, the CDR3 is TGTGCCAGCAGTCCCACCGCCGGCGAGGTCGAAAAACTGTTTTTT. Its translation: CASSPTAGEVEKLFF.

This chain links TRBV25-1 with TRBJ2-2; D unresolved. This CDR3 spans 12 amino acids. Germline V gives CDR1 MGHDK, CDR2 SYGVNS. The V end lost 9 bases, the J end lost 0 bases, and 5 bases lay between the germline ends. Written as DNA, the CDR3 is TGTGCCAGACAGTCGAACACCGGGGAGCTGTTTTTT. It translates to CARQSNTGELFF.

This clonotype has ten or more counts. A much larger clone lies one base from this, so it may be a read error. V is TRBV7-4 and J is TRBJ2-2; TRBD2 matches 7 bases. This CDR3 is built from 20 residues. With V trimmed by 8 bases and J by 3 bases, 24 bases remained unmatched. In germline, CDR1 is SGHVT, CDR2 SQSDAQ. This CDR3 is CASGHQPMRWTSVYTGELFF. The CDR3 nucleotides read TGTGCCAGCGGACACCAGCCTATGCGGTGGACTAGTGTTTACACCGGGGAGCTGTTTTTT. The full variable domain, rest sourced from reference TRBV7-4 and TRBJ2-2, is GAGVSQSPRYKVAKRGRDVALRCDSISGHVTLYWYRQTLGQGSEVLTYSQSDAQRDKSGRPSGRFSAERPERSVSTLKIQRTEQGDSAVYLCASGHQPMRWTSVYTGELFFGEGSRLTVL.